The following is a T cell receptor beta chain sequence with its context. As yet, its antigen is unknown. This sample was included in a study of post-analysis software for immune sequencing data. Study as a whole: Patients had relapsing-remitting, secondary progressive or progressive-relapsing multiple sclerosis; some lacked subtype. The study, taken as a whole, reports: Samples prepared in the same batch strongly co-clustered by F measure. People with multiple sclerosis had a significantly lower normalized Chao1 diversity than controls did.

Carried by the TCR beta cDNA libraries were unique molecular identifiers. TCRdb reanalysed the PCR reads using MiXCR and keeps one entry per CDR3 protein. The sample has roughly 700,000 distinct CDR3 sequences, roughly 29% seen once; the top ten hold more than 0.45%. The sequenced material came from blood. The sequence derives from a girl aged 10 to 17 with multiple sclerosis.

CDR3 coding DNA: TGTGCCAGCAGTCCGCGAGCGGGCGGGGAGCTGTTTTTT. Encoded protein: CASSPRAGGELFF. V gene TRBV12-3 or TRBV12-4 combines with J gene TRBJ2-2; D may be TRBD2 (6 bases). The CDR3 covers 13 residues. With 5 bases removed from V and 7 bases from J, the gap between germline ends came to 11 bases.